This TCR beta chain was recovered during a study of T-cell memory formation after mild COVID-19. Study summary: The study found TCR clusters largely donor specific.

Study-level points and caveats: Pre-infection memory already had some responding clones, implying cross-reactive memory joined. CD4/CD8 balance held among clones contracting day 15 to 85, and later expanders leaned CD4+.

Each CDR3 protein gets one entry after TCRdb re-called the 5' RACE reads with MiXCR. The data contain under 300,000 distinct CDR3 sequences, roughly 18% of them singletons. Germline CDR1 KGHDR, CDR2 SFDVKD. This CDR3 is 11 amino acids long. The V segment lost 12 bases and the J segment 7 bases; nucleotides outside the gene matches: 7. In regard to this clonotype: Antigen unknown.

J is TRBJ1-2 and V is TRBV24-1; 7 positions match TRBD1. The source of this sequence is a man younger than 35 who had mild COVID-19 (a few samples of this study predate the infection). Cell type and time point are not known. What was sequenced was PBMCs or a T cell subset sorted from them (not recorded which). Here the CDR3 DNA reads TGTGCCGCCCAGGGGGGCTCTGGCTACACCTTC. Its translation is CAAQGGSGYTF.